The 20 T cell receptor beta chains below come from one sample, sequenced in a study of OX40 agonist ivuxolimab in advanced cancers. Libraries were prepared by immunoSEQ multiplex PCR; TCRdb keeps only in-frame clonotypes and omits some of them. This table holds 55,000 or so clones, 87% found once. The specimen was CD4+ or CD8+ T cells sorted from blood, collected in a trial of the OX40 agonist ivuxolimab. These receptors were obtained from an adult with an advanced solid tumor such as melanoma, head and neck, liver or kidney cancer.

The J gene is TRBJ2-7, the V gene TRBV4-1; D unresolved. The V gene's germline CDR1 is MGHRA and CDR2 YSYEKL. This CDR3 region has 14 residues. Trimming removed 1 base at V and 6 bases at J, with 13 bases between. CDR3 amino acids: CASSQAGFLSEQYF. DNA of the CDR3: TGCGCCAGCAGCCAAGCGGGTTTCCTTTCCGAGCAGTACTTC.

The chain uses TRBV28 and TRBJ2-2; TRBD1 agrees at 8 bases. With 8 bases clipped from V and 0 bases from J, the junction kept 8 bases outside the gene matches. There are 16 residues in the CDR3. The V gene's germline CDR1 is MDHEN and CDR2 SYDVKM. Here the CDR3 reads CASVRGRFTNTGELFF. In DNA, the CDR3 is TGTGCCAGCGTCAGGGGGCGATTTACGAACACCGGGGAGCTGTTTTTT.

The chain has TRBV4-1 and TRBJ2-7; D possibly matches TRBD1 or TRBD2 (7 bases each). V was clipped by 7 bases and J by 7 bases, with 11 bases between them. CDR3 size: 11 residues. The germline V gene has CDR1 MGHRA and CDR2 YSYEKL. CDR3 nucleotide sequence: TGCGCCAGCACTCAGGGGGGGGAGCAGTACTTC. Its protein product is CASTQGGEQYF.

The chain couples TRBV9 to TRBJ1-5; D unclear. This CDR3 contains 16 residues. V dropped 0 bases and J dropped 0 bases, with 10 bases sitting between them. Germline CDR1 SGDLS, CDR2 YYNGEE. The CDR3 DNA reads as TGTGCCAGCAGCGTAGATGGGAGGGCTAGCAATCAGCCCCAGCATTTT. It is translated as CASSVDGRASNQPQHF.

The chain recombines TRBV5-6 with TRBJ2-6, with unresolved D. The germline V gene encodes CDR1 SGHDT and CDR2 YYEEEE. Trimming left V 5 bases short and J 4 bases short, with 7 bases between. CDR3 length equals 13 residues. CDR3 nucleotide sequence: TGTGCCAGCAGGACCCGAGGGGCCAACGTCCTGACTTTC. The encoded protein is CASRTRGANVLTF.

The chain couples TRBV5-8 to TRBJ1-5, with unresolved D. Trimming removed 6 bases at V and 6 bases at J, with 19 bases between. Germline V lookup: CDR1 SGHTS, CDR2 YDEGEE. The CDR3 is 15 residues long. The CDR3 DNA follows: TGTGCCAGCACTATGGACGGCGACGTTGCTCAGCCCCAGCATTTT. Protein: CASTMDGDVAQPQHF.

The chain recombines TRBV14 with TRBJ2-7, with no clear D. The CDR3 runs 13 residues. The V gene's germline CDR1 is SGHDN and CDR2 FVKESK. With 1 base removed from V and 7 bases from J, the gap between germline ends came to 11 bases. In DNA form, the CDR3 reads TGTGCCAGCAGCCAAGTAATGCTAGGGGAGCAGTACTTC. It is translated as CASSQVMLGEQYF.

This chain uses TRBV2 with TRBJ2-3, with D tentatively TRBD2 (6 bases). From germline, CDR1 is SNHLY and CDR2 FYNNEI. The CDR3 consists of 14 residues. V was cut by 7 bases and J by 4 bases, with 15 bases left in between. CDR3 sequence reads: CASNPGGDADTQYF. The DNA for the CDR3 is TGTGCCAGCAACCCCGGCGGGGACGCAGATACGCAGTATTTT.

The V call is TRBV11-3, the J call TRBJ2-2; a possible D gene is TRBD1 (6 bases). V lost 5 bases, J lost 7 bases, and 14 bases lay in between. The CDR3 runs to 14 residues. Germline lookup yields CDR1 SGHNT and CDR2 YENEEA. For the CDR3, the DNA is TGTGCCAGCAGCGCCTACAGGGATAGCGGGGAGCTGTTTTTT. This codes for CASSAYRDSGELFF.

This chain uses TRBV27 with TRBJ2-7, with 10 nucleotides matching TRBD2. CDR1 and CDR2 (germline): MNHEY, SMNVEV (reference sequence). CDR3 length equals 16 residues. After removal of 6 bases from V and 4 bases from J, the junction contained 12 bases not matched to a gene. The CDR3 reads CASRIAGGLNQYEQYF. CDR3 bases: TGTGCCAGCAGAATAGCGGGGGGACTCAACCAATACGAGCAGTACTTC.

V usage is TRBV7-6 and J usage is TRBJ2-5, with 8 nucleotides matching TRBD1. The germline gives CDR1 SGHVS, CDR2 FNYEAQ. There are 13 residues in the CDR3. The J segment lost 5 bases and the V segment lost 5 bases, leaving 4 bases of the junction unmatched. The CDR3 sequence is CASSPRTGETQYF. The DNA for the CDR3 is TGTGCCAGCAGCCCGAGGACAGGGGAGACCCAGTACTTC. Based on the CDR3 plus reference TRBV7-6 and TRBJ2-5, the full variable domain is GAGVSQSPRYKVTKRGQDVALRCDPISGHVSLYWYRQALGQGPEFLTYFNYEAQQDKSGLPNDRFSAERPEGSISTLTIQRTEQRDSAMYRCASSPRTGETQYFGPGTRLLVL.

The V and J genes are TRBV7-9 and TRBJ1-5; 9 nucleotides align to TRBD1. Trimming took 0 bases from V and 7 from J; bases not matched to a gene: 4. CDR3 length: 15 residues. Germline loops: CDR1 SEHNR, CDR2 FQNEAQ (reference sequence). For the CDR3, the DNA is TGTGCCAGCAGCTTAGCCGGACAGGGGCTCCAGCCCCAGCATTTT. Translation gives CASSLAGQGLQPQHF.

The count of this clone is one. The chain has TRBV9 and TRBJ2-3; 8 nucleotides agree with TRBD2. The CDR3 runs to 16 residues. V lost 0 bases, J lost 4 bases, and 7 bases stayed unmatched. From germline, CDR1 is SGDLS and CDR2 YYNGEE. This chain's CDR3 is CASSVVASGRSDTQYF. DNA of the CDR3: TGTGCCAGCAGCGTAGTTGCTAGCGGGCGATCAGATACGCAGTATTTT.

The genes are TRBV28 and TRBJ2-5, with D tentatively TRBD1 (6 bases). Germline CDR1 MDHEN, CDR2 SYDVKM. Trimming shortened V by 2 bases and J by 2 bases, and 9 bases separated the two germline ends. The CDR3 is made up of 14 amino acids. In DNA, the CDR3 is TGTGCCAGCAGTTTAAGGGGGTCACAAGAGACCCAGTACTTC. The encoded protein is CASSLRGSQETQYF.

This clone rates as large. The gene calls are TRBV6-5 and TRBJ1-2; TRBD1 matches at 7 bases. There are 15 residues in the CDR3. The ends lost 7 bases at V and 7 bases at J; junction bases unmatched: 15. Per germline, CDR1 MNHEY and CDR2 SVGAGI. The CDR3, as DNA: TGTGCCAGCAATGCCAGGGGAGGGGGCGCAGGTGGCTACACCTTC. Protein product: CASNARGGGAGGYTF.

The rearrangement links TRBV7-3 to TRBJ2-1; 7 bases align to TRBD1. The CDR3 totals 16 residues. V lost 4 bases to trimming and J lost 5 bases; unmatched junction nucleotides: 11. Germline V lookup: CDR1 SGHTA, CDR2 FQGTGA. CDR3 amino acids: CASSSTRTGLHNEQFF. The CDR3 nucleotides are TGTGCCAGCAGCTCCACCCGGACAGGCCTCCACAATGAGCAGTTCTTC.

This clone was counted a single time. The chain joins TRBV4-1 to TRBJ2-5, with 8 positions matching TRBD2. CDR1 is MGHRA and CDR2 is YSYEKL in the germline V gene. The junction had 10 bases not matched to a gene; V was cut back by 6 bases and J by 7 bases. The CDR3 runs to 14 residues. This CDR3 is CASSPTGGSGTQYF. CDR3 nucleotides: TGCGCCAGCAGTCCAACGGGGGGGTCTGGGACCCAGTACTTC.

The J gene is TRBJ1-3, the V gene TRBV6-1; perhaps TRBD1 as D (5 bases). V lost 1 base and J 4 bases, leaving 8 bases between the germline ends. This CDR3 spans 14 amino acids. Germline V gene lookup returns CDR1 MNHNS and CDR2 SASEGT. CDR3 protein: CASSEDRKGNTIYF. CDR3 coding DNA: TGTGCCAGCAGTGAAGACAGGAAAGGAAACACCATATATTTT.

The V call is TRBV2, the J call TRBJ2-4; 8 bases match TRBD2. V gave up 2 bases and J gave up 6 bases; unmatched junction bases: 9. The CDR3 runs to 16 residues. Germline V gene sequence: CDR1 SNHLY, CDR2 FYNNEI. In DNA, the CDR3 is TGTGCCAGCAGTGAAATTCGGAGCGGGAGAGGAAACATTCAGTACTTC. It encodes CASSEIRSGRGNIQYF.

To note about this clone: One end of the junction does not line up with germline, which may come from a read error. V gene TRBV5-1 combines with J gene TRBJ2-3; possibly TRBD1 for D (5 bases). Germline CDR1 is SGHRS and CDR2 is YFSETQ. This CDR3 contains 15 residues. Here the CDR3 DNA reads TGTGCCAGCAGCAAACGACAGACACACACAGATACGCAGTATTTT. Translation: CASSKRQTHTDTQYF.